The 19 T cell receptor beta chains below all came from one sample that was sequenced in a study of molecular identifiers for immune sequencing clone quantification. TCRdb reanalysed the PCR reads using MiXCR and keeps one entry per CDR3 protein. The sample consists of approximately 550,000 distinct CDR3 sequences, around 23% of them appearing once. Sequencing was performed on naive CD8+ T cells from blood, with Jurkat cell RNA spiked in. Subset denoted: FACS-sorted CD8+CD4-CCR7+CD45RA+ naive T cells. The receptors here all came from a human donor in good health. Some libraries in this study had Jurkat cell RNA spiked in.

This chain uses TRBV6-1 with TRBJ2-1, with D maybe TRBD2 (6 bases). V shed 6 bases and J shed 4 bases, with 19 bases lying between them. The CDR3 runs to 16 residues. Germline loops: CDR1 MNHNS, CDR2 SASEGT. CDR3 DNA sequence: TGTGCCAGCAGATTTGATAACGGGAGAGGGTACAATGAGCAGTTCTTC. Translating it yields CASRFDNGRGYNEQFF.

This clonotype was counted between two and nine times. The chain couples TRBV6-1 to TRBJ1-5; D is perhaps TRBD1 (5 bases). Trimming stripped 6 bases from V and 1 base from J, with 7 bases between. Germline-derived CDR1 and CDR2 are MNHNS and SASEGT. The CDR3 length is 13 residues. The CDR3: CASRGRSNQPQHF. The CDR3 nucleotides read TGTGCCAGCAGGGGACGGAGCAATCAGCCCCAGCATTTT.

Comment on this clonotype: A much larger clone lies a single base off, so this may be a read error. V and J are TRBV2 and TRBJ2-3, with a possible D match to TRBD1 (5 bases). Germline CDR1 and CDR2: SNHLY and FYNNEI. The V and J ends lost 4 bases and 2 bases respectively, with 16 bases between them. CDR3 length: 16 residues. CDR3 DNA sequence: TGTGCCAGCAGTGTAGAGGCTTCGACAGCCACAGATACGCAGTATTTT. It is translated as CASSVEASTATDTQYF.

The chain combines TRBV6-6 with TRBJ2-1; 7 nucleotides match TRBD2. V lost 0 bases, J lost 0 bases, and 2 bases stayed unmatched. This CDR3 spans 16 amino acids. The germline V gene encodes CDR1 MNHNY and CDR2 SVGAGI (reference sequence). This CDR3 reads CASSYSLAASYNEQFF. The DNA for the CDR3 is TGTGCCAGCAGTTACTCCCTAGCGGCCTCCTACAATGAGCAGTTCTTC.

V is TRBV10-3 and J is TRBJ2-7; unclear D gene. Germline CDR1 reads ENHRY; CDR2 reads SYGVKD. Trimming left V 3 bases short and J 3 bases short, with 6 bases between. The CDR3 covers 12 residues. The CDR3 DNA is TGTGCCATCAGTGATCTGAACTACGAGCAGTACTTC. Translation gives CAISDLNYEQYF.

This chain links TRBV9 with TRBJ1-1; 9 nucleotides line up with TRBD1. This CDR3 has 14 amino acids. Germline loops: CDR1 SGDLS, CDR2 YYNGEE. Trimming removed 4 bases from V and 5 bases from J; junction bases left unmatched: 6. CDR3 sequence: CASSFTGGQTEAFF. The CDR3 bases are TGTGCCAGCAGCTTCACAGGGGGCCAGACTGAAGCTTTCTTT.

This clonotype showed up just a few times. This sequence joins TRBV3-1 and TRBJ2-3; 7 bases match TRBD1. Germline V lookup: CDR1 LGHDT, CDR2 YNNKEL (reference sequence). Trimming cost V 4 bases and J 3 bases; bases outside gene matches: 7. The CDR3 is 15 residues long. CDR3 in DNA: TGTGCCAGCAGCCTAAAGATACAGGGGACAGATACGCAGTATTTT. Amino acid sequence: CASSLKIQGTDTQYF.

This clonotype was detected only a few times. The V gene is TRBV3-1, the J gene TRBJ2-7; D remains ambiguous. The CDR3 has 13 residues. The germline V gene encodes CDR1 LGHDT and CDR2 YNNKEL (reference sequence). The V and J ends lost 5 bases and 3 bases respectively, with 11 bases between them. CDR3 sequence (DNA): TGTGCCAGCAGCTACCCGGGCGTCTACGAGCAGTACTTC. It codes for CASSYPGVYEQYF.

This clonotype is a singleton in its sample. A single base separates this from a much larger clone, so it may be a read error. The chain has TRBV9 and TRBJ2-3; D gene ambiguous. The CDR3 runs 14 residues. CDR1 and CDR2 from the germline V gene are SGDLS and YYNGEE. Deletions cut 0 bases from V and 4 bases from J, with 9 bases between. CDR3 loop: CASSVGWLADTQYF. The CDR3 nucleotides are TGTGCCAGCAGCGTAGGGTGGCTGGCAGATACGCAGTATTTT.

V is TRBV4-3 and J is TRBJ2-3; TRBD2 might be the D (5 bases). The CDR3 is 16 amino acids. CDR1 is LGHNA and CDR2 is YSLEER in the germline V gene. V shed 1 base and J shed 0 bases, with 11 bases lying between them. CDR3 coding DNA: TGCGCCAGCAGCCAAGTCTGGCGGGCGAGCACAGATACGCAGTATTTT. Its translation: CASSQVWRASTDTQYF.

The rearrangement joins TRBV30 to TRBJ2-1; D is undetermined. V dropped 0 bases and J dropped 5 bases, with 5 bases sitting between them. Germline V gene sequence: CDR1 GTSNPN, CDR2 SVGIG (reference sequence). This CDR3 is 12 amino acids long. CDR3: CAWSVLNNEQFF. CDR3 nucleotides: TGTGCCTGGAGTGTTCTGAACAATGAGCAGTTCTTC.

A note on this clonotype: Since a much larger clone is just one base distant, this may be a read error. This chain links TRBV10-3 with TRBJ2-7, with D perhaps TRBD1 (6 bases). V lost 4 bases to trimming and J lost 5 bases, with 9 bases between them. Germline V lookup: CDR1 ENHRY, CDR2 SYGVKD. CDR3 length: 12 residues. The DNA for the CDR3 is TGTGCCATCAGTGCGGCAGGGGACGAGCAGTACTTC. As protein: CAISAAGDEQYF.

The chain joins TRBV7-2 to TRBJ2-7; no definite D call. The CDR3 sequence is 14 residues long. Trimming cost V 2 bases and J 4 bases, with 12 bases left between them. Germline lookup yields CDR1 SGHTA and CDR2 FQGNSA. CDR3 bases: TGTGCCAGCAGCTTACCTATGAGGTCTTACGAGCAGTACTTC. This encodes CASSLPMRSYEQYF.

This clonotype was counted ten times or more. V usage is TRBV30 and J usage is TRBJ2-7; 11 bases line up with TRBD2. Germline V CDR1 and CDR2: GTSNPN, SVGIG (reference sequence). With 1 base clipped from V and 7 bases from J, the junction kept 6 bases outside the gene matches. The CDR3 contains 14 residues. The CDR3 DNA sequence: TGTGCCTGGAGTGGGCTAGCGGGGGGAGAAGAGCAGTACTTC. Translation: CAWSGLAGGEEQYF.

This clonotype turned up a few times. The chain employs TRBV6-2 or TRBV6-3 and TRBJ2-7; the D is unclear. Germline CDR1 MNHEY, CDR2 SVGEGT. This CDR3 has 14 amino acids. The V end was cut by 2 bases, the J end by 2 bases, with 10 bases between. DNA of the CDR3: TGTGCCAGCAGTTACGGCAGGTCTACCTACGAGCAGTACTTC. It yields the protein CASSYGRSTYEQYF.

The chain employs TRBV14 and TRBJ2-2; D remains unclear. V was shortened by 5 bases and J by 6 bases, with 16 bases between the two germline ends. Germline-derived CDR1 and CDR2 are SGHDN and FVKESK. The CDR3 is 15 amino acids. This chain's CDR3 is CASSLLSESPGELFF. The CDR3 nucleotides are TGTGCCAGCAGCTTGCTATCGGAGAGTCCCGGGGAGCTGTTTTTT.

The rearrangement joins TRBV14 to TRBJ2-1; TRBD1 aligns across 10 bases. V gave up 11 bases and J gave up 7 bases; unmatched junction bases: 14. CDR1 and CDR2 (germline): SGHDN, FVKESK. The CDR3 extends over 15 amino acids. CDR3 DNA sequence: TGTGCCCACCCAGCCCGGGACAGGGGCTTAAATGAGCAGTTCTTC. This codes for CAHPARDRGLNEQFF. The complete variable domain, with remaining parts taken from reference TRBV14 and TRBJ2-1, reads EAGVTQFPSHSVIEKGQTVTLRCDPISGHDNLYWYRRVMGKEIKFLLHFVKESKQDESGMPNNRFLAERTGGTYSTLKVQPAELEDSGVYFCAHPARDRGLNEQFFGPGTRLTVL.

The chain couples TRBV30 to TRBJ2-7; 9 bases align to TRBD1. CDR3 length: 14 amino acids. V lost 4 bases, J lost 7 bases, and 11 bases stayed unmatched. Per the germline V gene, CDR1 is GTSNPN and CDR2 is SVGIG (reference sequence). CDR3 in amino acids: CAWNPGQGRLEQYF. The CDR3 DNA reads TGTGCCTGGAATCCGGGACAGGGTAGGCTAGAGCAGTACTTC.

CDR3 residues: CASSTSAPLAGRFYEQYF. CDR3 sequence (DNA): TGTGCCAGCAGCACTTCAGCCCCCCTAGCGGGAAGGTTTTACGAGCAGTACTTC. This rearrangement joins TRBV21-1 to TRBJ2-7; the table's D call TRBD2 went unverified against the DNA. TRBV21-1 corresponds to a pseudogene. There are 18 residues in the CDR3.